The 23 T cell receptor beta chains reported below all come from one sample, sequenced in a study of shared clonotypes between healthy human individuals. Method: immunoSEQ multiplex PCR; TCRdb's copy keeps in-frame clones and lacks some. The sample consists of around 2.5 million clones, 93% of them appearing once. Material for sequencing was naive CD4+ T cells from PBMCs. This sample's subset: CD45RA+ positively selected. These receptors all come from a man younger than 35 in good health. Some clones in this sample may be carry-over from other donors' samples.

The rearrangement joins TRBV6-6 to TRBJ1-4; D not resolved. The germline V gene has CDR1 MNHNY and CDR2 SVGAGI (reference sequence). V shed 0 bases and J shed 5 bases, with 10 bases lying between them. This CDR3 has 15 amino acids. The DNA for the CDR3 is TGTGCCAGCAGTTACTCTTCGGGGAAAAATGAAAAACTGTTTTTT. Its translation: CASSYSSGKNEKLFF.

The J gene is TRBJ1-1, the V gene TRBV7-2, with D uncertain. With 1 base removed from V and 0 bases from J, the gap between germline ends came to 6 bases. CDR3 length: 14 amino acids. Germline CDR1 reads SGHTA; CDR2 reads FQGNSA. The CDR3 reads CASSLVFLNTEAFF. CDR3 coding DNA: TGTGCCAGCAGCTTAGTGTTCCTGAACACTGAAGCTTTCTTT.

V usage is TRBV5-4 and J usage is TRBJ2-2, with D maybe TRBD2 (6 bases). The CDR3 sequence is 15 residues long. Germline V gene data show CDR1 as SGHNT and CDR2 as YYREEE (reference sequence). The V end lost 4 bases, the J end lost 0 bases, and 10 bases lay between the germline ends. CDR3 DNA sequence: TGTGCCAGCAGCGCGAGCGGGCCGAACACCGGGGAGCTGTTTTTT. As protein: CASSASGPNTGELFF. Full variable domain (outside the CDR3, taken from reference TRBV5-4 and TRBJ2-2): ETGVTQSPTHLIKTRGQQVTLRCSSQSGHNTVSWYQQALGQGPQFIFQYYREEENGRGNFPPRFSGLQFPNYSSELNVNALELDDSALYLCASSASGPNTGELFFGEGSRLTVL.

The chain employs TRBV6-5 and TRBJ2-1; 8 bases fit TRBD2. J lost 8 bases, V lost 6 bases, and 12 bases had no gene match. Per germline, CDR1 MNHEY and CDR2 SVGAGI. The CDR3 is made up of 15 amino acids. The CDR3 loop is CASSPPVAGRYEQFF. Here the CDR3 DNA reads TGTGCCAGCAGCCCCCCGGTAGCGGGAAGGTATGAGCAGTTCTTC.

The chain couples TRBV19 to TRBJ2-5; the match to TRBD1 covers 7 bases. The CDR3 sequence is 13 residues long. Germline V lookup: CDR1 LNHDA, CDR2 SQIVND (reference sequence). With V trimmed by 7 bases and J by 9 bases, 11 bases remained unmatched. The CDR3 is CASTSSRDSPQYF. The CDR3 bases are TGTGCCAGTACCTCGTCCCGGGACAGTCCCCAGTACTTC.

CDR3 DNA sequence: TGTGCCAGCAGTGAATTTCGGGGGACAGATACGCAGTATTTT. Its translation is CASSEFRGTDTQYF. The rearrangement links TRBV25-1 to TRBJ2-3; possibly TRBD2 for D (6 bases). The V gene's germline CDR1 is MGHDK and CDR2 SYGVNS. Trimming cost V 1 base and J 3 bases, with 8 bases left between them. This CDR3 has 14 residues.

This clone was observed a handful of times. The chain carries TRBV19 and TRBJ1-5, with 7 bases fitting TRBD1. Germline trimming cut 5 bases from V and 11 bases from J; bases unmatched to any gene: 6. This CDR3 is 12 amino acids long. Germline V CDR1 and CDR2: LNHDA, SQIVND (reference sequence). DNA for the CDR3: TGTGCCAGTAGTGCGACAGGGAGAGCCCAGCATTTT. Translating it yields CASSATGRAQHF. Complete variable domain (other parts from reference TRBV19 and TRBJ1-5): DGGITQSPKYLFRKEGQNVTLSCEQNLNHDAMYWYRQDPGQGLRLIYYSQIVNDFQKGDIAEGYSVSREKKESFPLTVTSAQKNPTAFYLCASSATGRAQHFGDGTRLSIL.

A word on this clone: The same CDR3 can be traced to other DNA sequences in this sample. The rearrangement uses TRBV19 and TRBJ2-3; a weak D match, TRBD1 (8 bases). The CDR3 loop spans 14 amino acids. V was pared by 4 bases and J by 3 bases, with 11 bases between. Germline lookup yields CDR1 LNHDA and CDR2 SQIVND (reference sequence). The CDR3 DNA sequence: TGTGCCAGTAGTAACAGGGGGGGGACAGATACGCAGTATTTT. It encodes CASSNRGGTDTQYF.

Only one count was recorded for this clone. The same CDR3 arises from other DNA sequences in this sample as well. The CDR3 DNA follows: TGTGCCAGCAGTTACTCTGCCGGCCAAGAGACCCAGTACTTC. This translates into CASSYSAGQETQYF. The rearrangement uses TRBV6-5 and TRBJ2-5; no reliable D call. CDR1 is MNHEY, CDR2 SVGAGI, per germline. Trimming removed 0 bases at V and 1 base at J, with 6 bases between. The length of the CDR3 is 14 residues.

CDR3 sequence: CASSLDGNTGELFF. The CDR3 nucleotides are TGTGCCAGCAGCCTTGACGGTAACACCGGGGAGCTGTTTTTT. The J gene is TRBJ2-2, the V gene TRBV5-4; unclear D gene. This CDR3 region has 14 residues. V was trimmed by 4 bases and J by 2 bases, leaving 9 bases between them. Germline CDR1 reads SGHNT; CDR2 reads YYREEE (reference sequence).

In this sample, this clone turned up once. The V call is TRBV27, the J call TRBJ2-7, with unresolved D. The CDR3 contains 15 residues. The V gene lost 4 bases and the J gene lost 2 bases, with 15 bases spanning the gap. Germline V gene lookup returns CDR1 MNHEY and CDR2 SMNVEV (reference sequence). CDR3 DNA sequence: TGTGCCAGCAGTTCCCCGGTTGTGGGCGCCTACGAGCAGTACTTC. Amino acid sequence: CASSSPVVGAYEQYF.

J is TRBJ2-5 and V is TRBV5-4; 10 positions agree with TRBD2. With V trimmed by 4 bases and J by 5 bases, 8 bases remained unmatched. The CDR3 is 15 residues long. Germline V gene lookup returns CDR1 SGHNT and CDR2 YYREEE (reference sequence). The CDR3 region is CASSGSSGSYETQYF. Here the CDR3 DNA reads TGTGCCAGCAGCGGCTCTAGCGGGAGCTACGAGACCCAGTACTTC.

V and J are TRBV28 and TRBJ1-3; D is unclear. Germline V gene lookup returns CDR1 MDHEN and CDR2 SYDVKM. The V end lost 5 bases, the J end lost 2 bases, and 19 bases lay between the germline ends. The CDR3 totals 17 residues. CDR3 region: CASSLNPPGLTGNTIYF. CDR3 coding DNA: TGTGCCAGCAGTCTAAACCCCCCCGGACTGACTGGAAACACCATATATTTT.

The chain has TRBV5-1 and TRBJ2-1, with 12 bases lining up with TRBD2. V was clipped by 0 bases and J by 8 bases; unmatched bases: 9. The CDR3 length is 17 residues. Germline V gene lookup returns CDR1 SGHRS and CDR2 YFSETQ. Written as DNA, the CDR3 is TGCGCCAGCAGCTTGGCCCCCCTAGCGGGAGGGACCGATGAGCAGTTCTTC. It yields the protein CASSLAPLAGGTDEQFF.

This chain uses TRBV7-9 with TRBJ2-7; D is ambiguous. With 3 bases removed from V and 6 bases from J, the gap between germline ends came to 6 bases. Germline V gene data show CDR1 as SEHNR and CDR2 as FQNEAQ (reference sequence). This CDR3 contains 11 residues. The CDR3 sequence: CASSFSAEQYF. The DNA for the CDR3 is TGTGCCAGCAGCTTCTCGGCCGAGCAGTACTTC.

CDR3 protein: CASRLNRAHGEKLFF. CDR3 coding DNA: TGTGCCAGCAGACTGAACAGAGCGCACGGTGAAAAACTGTTTTTT. The rearrangement uses TRBV6-5 and TRBJ1-4; D is undetermined. V shed 6 bases and J shed 7 bases, with 18 bases lying between them. Germline V CDR1 and CDR2: MNHEY, SVGAGI. The CDR3 covers 15 residues.

In this sample, this clone turned up once. This chain uses TRBV9 with TRBJ2-5; no clear D gene. Germline CDR1 SGDLS, CDR2 YYNGEE. This CDR3 spans 13 amino acids. Between the trimmed V and J ends, which lost 1 base and 2 bases, there was a span of 6 bases. The CDR3 sequence is CASSVLHQETQYF. CDR3 sequence (DNA): TGTGCCAGCAGCGTACTTCATCAAGAGACCCAGTACTTC. Based on the CDR3 plus reference TRBV9 and TRBJ2-5, the full variable domain is DSGVTQTPKHLITATGQRVTLRCSPRSGDLSVYWYQQSLDQGLQFLIQYYNGEERAKGNILERFSAQQFPDLHSELNLSSLELGDSALYFCASSVLHQETQYFGPGTRLLVL.

V and J are TRBV11-2 and TRBJ2-3, with D possibly being TRBD1 (6 bases). Trimming left V 5 bases short and J 4 bases short, with 16 bases between. CDR1 and CDR2 from the germline V gene are SGHAT and FQNNGV. The CDR3 contains 15 residues. CDR3 DNA: TGTGCCAGCAGCGCCGGACAGTTTAGAGCAGATACGCAGTATTTT. It specifies CASSAGQFRADTQYF.

The chain has TRBV6-6 and TRBJ1-1; 9 nucleotides match TRBD1. Looked up from germline, CDR1 is MNHNY and CDR2 is SVGAGI (reference sequence). The CDR3 loop spans 14 amino acids. V dropped 5 bases and J dropped 4; count of bases not matched to a gene: 5. In DNA, the CDR3 is TGTGCCAGCAGTCCCGACAGGGGGGCCACTGAAGCTTTCTTT. Encoded protein: CASSPDRGATEAFF.

The chain links TRBV11-2 to TRBJ2-2, with TRBD2 identical over 12 bases. The CDR3 sequence is 16 residues long. V dropped 5 bases and J dropped 6; count of bases not matched to a gene: 7. Germline-derived CDR1 and CDR2 are SGHAT and FQNNGV. CDR3: CASSARLAGASGELFF. CDR3 nucleotides: TGTGCCAGCAGCGCTCGACTAGCGGGAGCTTCCGGGGAGCTGTTTTTT.

The CDR3 DNA reads TGTGCCAGCAGTTTGGACAGGTCCACGGTCGCTGTCGTGCAGTACTTC. This encodes CASSLDRSTVAVVQYF. V gene TRBV6-5 combines with J gene TRBJ2-7; TRBD1 matches at 7 bases. The CDR3 runs 16 residues. With V trimmed by 4 bases and J by 9 bases, 18 bases remained unmatched. Germline loops: CDR1 MNHEY, CDR2 SVGAGI.

CDR3 amino acids: CASSTGSTEAFF. The CDR3 DNA sequence: TGTGCCAGCAGTACCGGGAGCACTGAAGCTTTCTTT. This sequence joins TRBV6-6 and TRBJ1-1, with no clear D. CDR3 length: 12 amino acids. Germline V CDR1 and CDR2: MNHNY, SVGAGI (reference sequence). V was trimmed by 5 bases and J by 4 bases, leaving 8 bases between them.

The V gene is TRBV6-4, the J gene TRBJ2-2, with 7 nucleotides matching TRBD1. J lost 2 bases, V lost 6 bases, and 3 bases had no gene match. Looked up from germline, CDR1 is MRHNA and CDR2 is SNTAGT. This CDR3 spans 14 amino acids. For the CDR3, the DNA is TGTGCCAGCAGACGACAGGGTAACACCGGGGAGCTGTTTTTT. This sequence encodes CASRRQGNTGELFF.